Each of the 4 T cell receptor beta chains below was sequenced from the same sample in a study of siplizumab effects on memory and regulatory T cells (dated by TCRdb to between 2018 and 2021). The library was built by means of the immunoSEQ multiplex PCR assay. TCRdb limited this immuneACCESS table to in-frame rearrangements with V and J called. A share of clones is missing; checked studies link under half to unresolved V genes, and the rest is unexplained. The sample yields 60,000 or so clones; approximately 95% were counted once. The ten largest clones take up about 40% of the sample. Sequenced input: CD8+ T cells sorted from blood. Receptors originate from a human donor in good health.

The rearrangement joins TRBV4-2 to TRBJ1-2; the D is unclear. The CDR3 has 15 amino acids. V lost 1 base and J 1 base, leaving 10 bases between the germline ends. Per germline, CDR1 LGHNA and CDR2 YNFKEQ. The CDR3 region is CASSQGHDGNYGYTF. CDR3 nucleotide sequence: TGTGCCAGCAGCCAAGGGCACGACGGTAACTATGGCTACACCTTC.

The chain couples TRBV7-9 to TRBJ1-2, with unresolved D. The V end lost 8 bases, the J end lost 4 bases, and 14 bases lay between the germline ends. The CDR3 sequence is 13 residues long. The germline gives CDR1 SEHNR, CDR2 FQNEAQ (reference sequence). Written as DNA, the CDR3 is TGTGCCAGCGGCCATTTGGGAATCTATGGCTACACCTTC. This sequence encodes CASGHLGIYGYTF.

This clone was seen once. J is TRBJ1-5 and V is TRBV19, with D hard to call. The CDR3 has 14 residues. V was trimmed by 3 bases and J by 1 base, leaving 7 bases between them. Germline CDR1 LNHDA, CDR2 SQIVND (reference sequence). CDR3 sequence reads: CASSIGSSNQPQHF. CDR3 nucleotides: TGTGCCAGTAGTATCGGAAGCAGCAATCAGCCCCAGCATTTT.

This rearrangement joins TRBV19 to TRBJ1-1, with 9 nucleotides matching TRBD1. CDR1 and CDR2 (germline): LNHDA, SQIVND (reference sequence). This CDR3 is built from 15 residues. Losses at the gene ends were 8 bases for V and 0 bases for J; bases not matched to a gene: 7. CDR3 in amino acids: CASSDRGYMNTEAFF. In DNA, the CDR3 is TGTGCCAGTTCGGACAGGGGTTACATGAACACTGAAGCTTTCTTT. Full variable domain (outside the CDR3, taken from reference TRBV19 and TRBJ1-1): DGGITQSPKYLFRKEGQNVTLSCEQNLNHDAMYWYRQDPGQGLRLIYYSQIVNDFQKGDIAEGYSVSREKKESFPLTVTSAQKNPTAFYLCASSDRGYMNTEAFFGQGTRLTVV.